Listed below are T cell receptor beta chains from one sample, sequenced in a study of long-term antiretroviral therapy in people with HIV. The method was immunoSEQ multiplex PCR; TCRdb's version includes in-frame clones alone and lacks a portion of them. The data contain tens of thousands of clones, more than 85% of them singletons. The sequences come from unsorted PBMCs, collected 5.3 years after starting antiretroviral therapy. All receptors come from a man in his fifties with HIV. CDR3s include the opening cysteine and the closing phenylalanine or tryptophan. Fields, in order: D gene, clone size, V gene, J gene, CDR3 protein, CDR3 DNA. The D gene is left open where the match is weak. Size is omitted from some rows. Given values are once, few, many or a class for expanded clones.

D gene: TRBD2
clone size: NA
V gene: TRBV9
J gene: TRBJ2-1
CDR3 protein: CASSVDRAGRLFF
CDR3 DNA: TGTGCCAGCAGCGTAGATCGAGCGGGGCGGCTATTCTTC

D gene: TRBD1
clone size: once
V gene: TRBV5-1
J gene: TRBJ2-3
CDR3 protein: CATQSGTGRTDTQYF
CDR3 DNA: TGCGCCACACAGTCCGGGACAGGGCGCACAGATACGCAGTATTTT

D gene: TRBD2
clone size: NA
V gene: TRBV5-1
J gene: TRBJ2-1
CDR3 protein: CASSAPGTSGYNEQFF
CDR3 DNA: TGCGCCAGCAGCGCGCCCGGGACTAGCGGTTACAATGAGCAGTTCTTC

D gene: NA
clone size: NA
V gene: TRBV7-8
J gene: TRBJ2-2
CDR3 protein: CASSTARVTGELFF
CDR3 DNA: TGTGCCAGCAGTACCGCGCGGGTTACCGGGGAGCTGTTTTTT

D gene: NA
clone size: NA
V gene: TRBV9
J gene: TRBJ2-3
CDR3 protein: CASSVDSLSTDTQYF
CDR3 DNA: TGTGCCAGCAGCGTAGACAGTCTCTCCACAGATACGCAGTATTTT

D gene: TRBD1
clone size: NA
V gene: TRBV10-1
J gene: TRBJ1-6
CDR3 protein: CASSETRQGPCLNSPLHF
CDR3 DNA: TGCGCCAGCAGCGAGACCAGACAGGGACCGTGTCTGAATTCACCCCTCCACTTT

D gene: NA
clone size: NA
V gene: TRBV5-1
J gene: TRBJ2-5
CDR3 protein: CASSLGSQGKETQYF
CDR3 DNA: TGCGCCAGCAGCTTGGGATCCCAGGGGAAAGAGACCCAGTACTTC

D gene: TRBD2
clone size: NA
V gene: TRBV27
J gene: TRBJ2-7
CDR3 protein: CASRKLAGLNEQYF
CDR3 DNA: TGTGCCAGCAGAAAACTAGCGGGGTTGAACGAGCAGTACTTC

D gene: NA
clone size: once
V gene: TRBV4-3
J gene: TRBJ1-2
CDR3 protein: CASSQDDKGYGYTF
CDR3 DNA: TGCGCCAGCAGCCAAGATGATAAAGGCTATGGCTACACCTTC

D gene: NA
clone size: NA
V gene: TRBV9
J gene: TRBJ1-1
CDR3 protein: CASSPGPGRNTEAFF
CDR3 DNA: TGTGCCAGCAGCCCGGGCCCGGGCCGGAACACTGAAGCTTTCTTT

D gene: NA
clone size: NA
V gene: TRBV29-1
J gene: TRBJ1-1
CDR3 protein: CSVEDSPSGEAFF
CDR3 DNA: TGCAGCGTTGAAGATTCCCCCTCGGGGGAAGCTTTCTTT